This paragraph covers one T cell receptor (beta chain) sequence. Its antigen is not known. The CDR3 consists of 14 residues. Looked up from germline, CDR1 is MNHEY and CDR2 is SVGAGI. V was cut by 6 bases and J by 5 bases, with 11 bases left in between. Libraries were prepared by immunoSEQ multiplex PCR; TCRdb keeps only in-frame clonotypes and omits some of them. Among 70,000 or so clones listed, approximately 85% were seen once. This record belongs to a study of T cell responses to AZD1222 COVID-19 vaccine. Points from the study as a whole: There were mostly white British donors and more females than males, and clonal diversity was possibly underestimated. Two AZD1222 administrations were followed by greater Spike-specific TCR breadth and depth. The reported proportion of spike-specific TCRs targeting unmutated variant regions was nearly half. Spike as a whole was targeted by vaccine-associated CD4 TCRs, dominant at 160-218 and 743-854.

The sequence was collected from an adult in good health. The chain couples TRBV6-5 to TRBJ1-6; a possible D gene is TRBD1 (5 bases). The specimen was peripheral blood, collected on day 0 of MenACWY control vaccination. CDR3 in amino acids: CASRRGRNNSPLHF. CDR3 sequence (DNA): TGTGCCAGCAGAAGGGGCAGAAATAATTCACCCCTCCACTTT.